This T cell receptor (beta chain) was documented in a study of cytomegalovirus exposure and HLA in healthy donors. In regard to this clone: Its target is unknown.

Clones were sequenced by immunoSEQ multiplex PCR, and TCRdb holds only the in-frame ones, with some missing. This sample has 150,000 to 200,000 clones, with about 81% found just once. Germline V gene lookup returns CDR1 SGHAT and CDR2 FQNNGV. The CDR3 sequence is 13 residues long. V was cut by 3 bases and J by 5 bases, with 8 bases left in between. Study conclusions and caveats: Most TCR sequences were rare, but some public TCRs occurred in many donors. A few CMV-associated chains were confirmed in vitro to be specific for CMV antigens.

The V gene is TRBV11-2, the J gene TRBJ1-5; D unresolved. The clonotype originates from a woman aged 25-40 years in good health and CMV-seronegative. The specimen was PBMCs. CDR3 coding DNA: TGTGCCAGCAGCTTTGGAGCGGATCAGCCCCAGCATTTT. As protein: CASSFGADQPQHF. Complete variable domain (other parts from reference TRBV11-2 and TRBJ1-5): EAGVAQSPRYKIIEKRQSVAFWCNPISGHATLYWYQQILGQGPKLLIQFQNNGVVDDSQLPKDRFSAERLKGVDSTLKIQPAKLEDSAVYLCASSFGADQPQHFGDGTRLSIL.